The T cell receptor (beta chain) described here comes from a study of esophageal squamous cell carcinoma under preoperative chemotherapy. As to this clonotype: At one end the junction does not follow the germline gene, possibly because of a read error.

Each CDR3 protein gets one entry after TCRdb re-called the PCR reads with MiXCR. Among about 32,000 distinct CDR3 sequences listed, approximately 51% were seen once. Time point meaning: after preoperative PTX-NDP chemotherapy. The CDR3 has 16 amino acids. The receptor's source is a human donor with esophageal squamous cell carcinoma. The donor label of this sample is uncertain. The V and J genes are TRBV12-3 or TRBV12-4 and TRBJ2-4; the D gene could be TRBD1 or TRBD2 (5 bases each). Collection of the sample occurred from a patient given preoperative chemotherapy. CDR3 amino acids: CASSGTGLGATNTQYF. The CDR3 DNA reads as TGTGCCAGCAGTGGTACGGGGCTGGGAGCGACAAATACGCAGTACTTT.